These 5 T cell receptor beta chains share one sample of origin, sequenced in a study. Cells sorted as Tregs were CD4+, CD25+ and CD127-/low. TCRdb re-derived calls from the 5' RACE reads in MiXCR, one entry per CDR3 protein. The table has approximately 60,000 distinct CDR3 sequences, approximately 27% seen once. The source material was tumor-infiltrating Tregs sorted from the breast tumor. These TCRs come from a female donor with breast cancer.

In this sample, this clonotype turned up a few times. V is TRBV5-5 and J is TRBJ1-5; D call uncertain. The CDR3 has 15 residues. Per the germline V gene, CDR1 is SGHKS and CDR2 is YYEKEE (reference sequence). The V gene lost 0 bases and the J gene lost 0 bases, with 7 bases spanning the gap. The CDR3 protein is CASSLEVNSNQPQHF. The CDR3 nucleotides are TGTGCCAGCAGCTTGGAAGTGAATAGCAATCAGCCCCAGCATTTT.

This sequence joins TRBV7-9 and TRBJ1-1, with D possibly being TRBD1 (5 bases). CDR1 and CDR2 (germline): SEHNR, FQNEAQ (reference sequence). There are 14 residues in the CDR3. Trimming took 3 bases from V and 8 from J, leaving 16 bases between them. DNA for the CDR3: TGTGCCAGCAGCTTGACCGGGACGTCGGACGAAGCTTTCTTT. It encodes CASSLTGTSDEAFF.

DNA of the CDR3: TGTGCCAGCAGCCAAGATCCGGGACTAGCGGGAGGGGAGGAGACCCAGTACTTC. This translates into CASSQDPGLAGGEETQYF. V is TRBV4-2 and J is TRBJ2-5; 16 bases are shared with TRBD2. The V segment lost 0 bases and the J segment 5 bases; nucleotides outside the gene matches: 6. The CDR3 is 18 amino acids. Germline V gene data show CDR1 as LGHNA and CDR2 as YNFKEQ.

This clonotype is labeled medium-sized (0.01 to 0.1%). The chain combines TRBV7-9 with TRBJ2-1; 9 bases are a match to TRBD2. Germline assignment: CDR1 SEHNR and CDR2 FQNEAQ (reference sequence). This CDR3 has 14 residues. V shed 5 bases and J 4 bases; nucleotides not matched to a gene: 3. Written as DNA, the CDR3 is TGTGCCAGCAGCCCGACTAGCGGATACAATGAGCAGTTCTTC. Amino acids: CASSPTSGYNEQFF.

This clonotype was counted between two and nine times. This chain connects TRBV12-3 or TRBV12-4 to TRBJ2-1; 7 bases match TRBD1. The length of the CDR3 is 13 residues. V was pared by 6 bases and J by 7 bases, with 6 bases of the junction left unmatched. The CDR3 spells CASSSTGKNEQFF. CDR3 in DNA: TGTGCCAGCAGCTCGACAGGGAAGAATGAGCAGTTCTTC.